This T cell receptor (beta chain) was identified in a study of CD8+ T cells in alopecia areata. This clone was observed once. No antigen is known for it. It was cDNA, reverse transcribed from extracted RNA, that served as the sequencing template. Using immunoSEQ multiplex PCR, the repertoire was profiled, and TCRdb retains in-frame clones only, with some absent. Among 150,000 or so clones listed, 87% were seen once. The CDR3 has 15 residues. Germline lookup yields CDR1 MNHEY and CDR2 SVGAGI. Trimming cost V 6 bases and J 2 bases; bases outside gene matches: 8. Findings and caveats of the study: It was less clear whether patients shared TCRs than it was in mice, possibly because of HLA.

Source: CD8+ T cells sorted from blood, taken at week 0. The clonotype was recovered from a human donor with alopecia areata. The chain recombines TRBV6-5 with TRBJ2-3, with 7 bases lining up with TRBD2. CDR3 nucleotide sequence: TGTGCCAGCAGCGAACTAGCGTCTCACACAGATACGCAGTATTTT. This codes for CASSELASHTDTQYF.